One and the same sample provided the 6 T cell receptor beta chains below, sequenced in a study of T-cell memory formation after mild COVID-19. TCRdb reprocessed the 5' RACE reads with MiXCR, giving one entry per CDR3 protein. The table has just over 350,000 distinct CDR3 sequences, 14% seen once. Sequencing was performed on PBMCs or a T cell subset sorted from them (not recorded which). The receptors were gathered from a man aged 18 to 30 who had mild COVID-19 (a few samples of this study predate the infection). Cell type and time point are not known.

This clonotype was seen many times. The J gene is TRBJ2-7, the V gene TRBV27; TRBD2 matches at 9 bases. J was trimmed by 7 bases and V by 10 bases; bases with no gene match: 20. The CDR3 spans 16 residues. CDR1 is MNHEY, CDR2 SMNVEV, per germline (reference sequence). The CDR3: CATTAGGPSGYEEQYF. The CDR3 region has the DNA TGTGCCACCACGGCGGGGGGGCCCAGCGGTTACGAAGAGCAGTACTTC.

The chain joins TRBV7-2 to TRBJ1-2; TRBD1 might be the D (5 bases). Trimming pared 3 bases from V and 5 bases from J, leaving 10 bases between. The CDR3 length is 13 residues. Per the germline V gene, CDR1 is SGHTA and CDR2 is FQGNSA. CDR3 DNA sequence: TGTGCCAGCAGCTTCCAGGGACCATATGGCTACACCTTC. It translates to CASSFQGPYGYTF.

The sample holds a few counts of this clonotype. The CDR3 region has the DNA TGTGCCAGCAGCTTTGAAGTCGGGTCTCTTTCGGTTCGCTACACCTTC. This encodes CASSFEVGSLSVRYTF. This chain uses TRBV11-2 with TRBJ1-2; D is unclear. V was trimmed by 3 bases and J by 9 bases, leaving 23 bases between them. CDR3 size: 16 residues. Germline CDR1 is SGHAT and CDR2 is FQNNGV.

The rearrangement links TRBV18 to TRBJ1-1; the match to TRBD1 covers 7 bases. Germline V gives CDR1 KGHSH, CDR2 LQKENI. This CDR3 is built from 14 residues. The J segment lost 2 bases and the V segment lost 4 bases, leaving 4 bases of the junction unmatched. CDR3 loop: CASSRGTDNTEAFF. The CDR3 DNA reads as TGTGCCAGCTCACGGGGGACAGACAACACTGAAGCTTTCTTT. The full variable domain, in which reference TRBV18 and TRBJ1-1 provide the parts outside the CDR3, is NAGVMQNPRHLVRRRGQEARLRCSPMKGHSHVYWYRQLPEEGLKFMVYLQKENIIDESGMPKERFSAEFPKEGPSILRIQQVVRGDSAAYFCASSRGTDNTEAFFGQGTRLTVV.

The chain is built from TRBV6-6 and TRBJ1-2; D remains unclear. CDR3 length equals 16 residues. V lost 0 bases and J lost 5, with 16 bases in between. Germline V gene data show CDR1 as MNHNY and CDR2 as SVGAGI (reference sequence). CDR3 DNA: TGTGCCAGCAGTTACTCGATATCTGACATCTCTTATGGCTACACCTTC. Protein product: CASSYSISDISYGYTF.

This clonotype turned up a few times. This chain uses TRBV4-1 with TRBJ2-2, with TRBD1 matching 7 bases. Germline values: CDR1 MGHRA, CDR2 YSYEKL. The CDR3 length is 17 residues. The V segment lost 4 bases and the J segment 4 bases; nucleotides outside the gene matches: 12. CDR3 sequence reads: CASSRDLTGLFTGELFF. In nucleotides, the CDR3 is TGCGCCAGCAGCCGAGATTTGACAGGGCTTTTCACCGGGGAGCTGTTTTTT.